This TCR beta chain stems from a study of cytomegalovirus exposure and HLA in healthy donors. Whole-study context: Clustering assigned 70% to 90% of the approximately 430 genotyped donors to the Caucasian-associated ancestry cluster. Study outcomes and limitations: Previous analysis showed most TCR beta V segments were productive about 90% or about 30% of the time.

13 Jbeta primers and 60 Vbeta primers were used for the PCR. The data were produced by immunoSEQ multiplex PCR, yet TCRdb's version contains in-frame clones alone and is incomplete. This table lists approximately 140,000 clones. Donors had nominal health at sampling but likely had unrecorded immune exposures. The germline CDR1 and CDR2 sequences are LNHDA and SQIVND (reference sequence). CDR3 size: 11 residues. V lost 8 bases to trimming and J lost 7 bases, with 12 bases between them. Turning to this clone: Its matching antigen is unknown.

The chain is built from TRBV19 and TRBJ2-7; a weak D match, TRBD2 (6 bases). The source of this sequence is a woman between 35 and 50 years old in good health and CMV-seronegative. The sample taken for sequencing was PBMCs. The CDR3 DNA sequence: TGTGCCAGTGGGCCAGGGAGGGAGCAGTACTTC. It codes for CASGPGREQYF. The whole variable domain, filled in from reference TRBV19 and TRBJ2-7, reads DGGITQSPKYLFRKEGQNVTLSCEQNLNHDAMYWYRQDPGQGLRLIYYSQIVNDFQKGDIAEGYSVSREKKESFPLTVTSAQKNPTAFYLCASGPGREQYFGPGTRLTVT.